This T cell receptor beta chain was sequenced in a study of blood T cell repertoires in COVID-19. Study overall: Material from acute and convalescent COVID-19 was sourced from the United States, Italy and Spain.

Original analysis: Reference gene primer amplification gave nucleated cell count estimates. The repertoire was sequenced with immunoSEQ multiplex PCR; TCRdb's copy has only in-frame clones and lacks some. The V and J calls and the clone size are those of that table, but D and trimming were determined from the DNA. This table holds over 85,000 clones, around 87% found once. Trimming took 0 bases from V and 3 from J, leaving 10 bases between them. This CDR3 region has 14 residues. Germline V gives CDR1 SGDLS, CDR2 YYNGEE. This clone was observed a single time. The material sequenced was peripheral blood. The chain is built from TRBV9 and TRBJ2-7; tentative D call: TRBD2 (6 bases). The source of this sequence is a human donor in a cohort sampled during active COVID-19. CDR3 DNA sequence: TGTGCCAGCAGCGTAGCGTGGGGAGGCTACGAGCAGTACTTC. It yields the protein CASSVAWGGYEQYF.